Listed below are T cell receptor beta chains from one sample, sequenced in a study of cytomegalovirus exposure and HLA in healthy donors. Clones were read by immunoSEQ multiplex PCR, and TCRdb kept only the in-frame ones, dropping some. The sample has 60,000 to 70,000 clones; 70% to 90% are singletons. Source material: PBMCs. These receptors all come from a woman younger than 45 in good health and CMV-seronegative. CDR3s leave out the opening cysteine and the closing phenylalanine or tryptophan.

>TRBV6-5|TRBJ2-3
ASSRGQGDTQY
>TRBV6-6|TRBJ1-4
ASSSGGDLEKLF
>TRBV27|TRBJ2-7
ASGRGDPYEQY
>TRBV5-1|TRBJ2-3
ASSLVSGGRDTQY
>TRBV6-5|TRBJ2-7
ASSYMRGYEQY
>TRBV6-1|TRBJ1-5
ASSEGREANQPQH
>TRBV2|TRBJ2-7
ASSRQGQQY
>TRBV30|TRBJ1-2
AWKREGGGYT
>TRBV2|TRBJ2-3
ASSASGGVTDTQY
>TRBV18|TRBJ2-3
ASSPRRTDTDTQY
>TRBV6-1|TRBJ2-3
ASSDYLGASTDTQY
>TRBV5-4|TRBJ2-5
ASSQWKGAGETQY
>TRBV28|TRBJ1-1
ASSPLDRLNTEAF
>TRBV9|TRBJ1-2
ASSRRTGTNYGYT
>TRBV5-1|TRBJ1-2
ASSSEGTGASFNYGYT
>TRBV27|TRBJ1-1
ASSTTGYGRNTEAF
>TRBV2|NA
ASSVTPLRGGEYEQY
>TRBV4-1|TRBJ1-1
ASSGLPGQGYNTEAF
>TRBV2|TRBJ2-2
ASGYKGDTGELF
>TRBV4-3|TRBJ2-3
ASSQERQGPDTQY
>TRBV2|TRBJ1-3
ASNHRGLGNTIY
>TRBV7-2|TRBJ1-1
ASSYRDRNTEAF
>TRBV7-9|TRBJ2-7
SSDPGYEQY
>TRBV6-6|TRBJ1-5
ASSYSSGGEQPQH
>TRBV7-6|TRBJ2-2
ASSAGTNSNTGELF
>TRBV7-9|TRBJ1-2
ASSSRDREDYGYT
>TRBV29-1|TRBJ1-1
SVPWETEAF
>TRBV6-4|TRBJ1-2
ASSDSPGDPDGYT
>TRBV7-8|TRBJ1-4
ASSPGQGASTVF
>TRBV7-8|TRBJ1-5
ASSLDSNQPQH
>TRBV5-6|TRBJ2-7
ASSLFASGQY